This section outlines one TCR beta chain sequence together with its context. The antigen remains unidentified. The record originates from a study of cytomegalovirus exposure and HLA in healthy donors. Study-wide context: Per a later analysis, the approximately 620 first-cohort and approximately 120 validation repertoires shared one platform.

Clones were read by immunoSEQ multiplex PCR, and TCRdb kept only the in-frame ones, dropping some. The sample yields 150,000 to 200,000 clones, about 80% seen once. The V gene's germline CDR1 is LGHNA and CDR2 YSLEER. Losses at the gene ends were 6 bases for V and 7 bases for J; bases not matched to a gene: 0. The CDR3 is 11 residues long. Study conclusions and caveats: A few CMV-associated chains were confirmed in vitro to be specific for CMV antigens. In a later analysis, first-cohort TCR clusters were found to tend to co-occur in the 130 or so validation repertoires.

This clonotype originated in a young man in good health and CMV-seropositive. The V and J genes are TRBV4-3 and TRBJ2-7; 10 positions match TRBD1. The sequencing sample was made of PBMCs. CDR3 coding DNA: TGCGCCAGCAGGGGACAGGGGGAGCAGTACTTC. Translation: CASRGQGEQYF.